This T cell receptor beta chain was profiled in a study of PD-1 blockade in classical Hodgkin lymphoma. Regarding time point: newly diagnosed, previously untreated cHL patient sample. Isolation of CD4+ T cells from thawed PBMCs was performed by magnetic negative selection. The authors compared against newly diagnosed, untreated classical Hodgkin lymphoma PBMCs. About this clone: The antigen remains unidentified.

Overall study findings and caveats: TCR diversity at baseline was reported to be reduced in newly diagnosed patients relative to healthy donors. Repertoire difference causes, possibly disease activity or prior therapy, remain undefined.

Assay used: immunoSEQ multiplex PCR; TCRdb lists only in-frame clones, some missing. The table shows nearly 35,000 clones, with roughly 90% occurring only once. The V end was cut by 6 bases, the J end by 2 bases, with 11 bases between. CDR1 LNHDA and CDR2 SQIVND come from the germline V gene (reference sequence). This CDR3 has 14 amino acids. Material for sequencing was CD4+ T cells from blood. The chain carries TRBV19 and TRBJ1-3; possible D gene TRBD1, 5 bases. This clonotype originated in a human donor with classical Hodgkin lymphoma. The CDR3 protein is CASSSRDPGNTIYF. CDR3 DNA sequence: TGTGCCAGTAGCTCCCGGGACCCTGGAAACACCATATATTTT.